Sequencing of this T cell receptor (beta chain) was carried out in a study of T cells in Graves' hyperthyroidism and ophthalmopathy. The source material, RNA transcripts, was used to amplify TCR beta CDR3 regions. TCR CDR3 underwent first-round RT-PCR with the HTBI primer set. TCRdb analysed the multiplex PCR reads with MiXCR anew, one entry per CDR3 protein. The sample lists roughly 400,000 distinct CDR3 sequences; about 15% were seen once. The CDR3 runs to 18 residues. V was trimmed by 1 base and J by 0 bases, leaving 16 bases between them. Germline CDR1 and CDR2: LGHNA and YNFKEQ. Specimen: blood. This receptor was taken from a woman aged 18-29 years with Graves' hyperthyroidism that later progressed to Graves' ophthalmopathy. V gene TRBV4-2 combines with J gene TRBJ2-1; the D gene is possibly TRBD2 (5 bases). DNA for the CDR3: TGTGCCAGCAGCCAAGGGTTAGTCGGGGTCGACTCCTACAATGAGCAGTTCTTC. As protein: CASSQGLVGVDSYNEQFF.